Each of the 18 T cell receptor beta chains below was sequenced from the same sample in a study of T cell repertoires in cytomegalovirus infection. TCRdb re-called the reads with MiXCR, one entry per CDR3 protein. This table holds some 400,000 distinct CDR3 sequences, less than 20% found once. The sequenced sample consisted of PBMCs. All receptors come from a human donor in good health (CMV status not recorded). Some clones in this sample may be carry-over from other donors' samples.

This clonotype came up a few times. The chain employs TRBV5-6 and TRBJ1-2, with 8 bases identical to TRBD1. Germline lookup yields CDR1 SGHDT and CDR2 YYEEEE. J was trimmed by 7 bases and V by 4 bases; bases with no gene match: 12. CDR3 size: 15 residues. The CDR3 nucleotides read TGTGCCAGCAGCACTACCGTGACAGGGGTAGGTGGCTACACCTTC. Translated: CASSTTVTGVGGYTF. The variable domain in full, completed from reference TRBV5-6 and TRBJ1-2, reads DAGVTQSPTHLIKTRGQQVTLRCSPKSGHDTVSWYQQALGQGPQFIFQYYEEEERQRGNFPDRFSGHQFPNYSSELNVNALLLGDSALYLCASSTTVTGVGGYTFGSGTRLTVV.

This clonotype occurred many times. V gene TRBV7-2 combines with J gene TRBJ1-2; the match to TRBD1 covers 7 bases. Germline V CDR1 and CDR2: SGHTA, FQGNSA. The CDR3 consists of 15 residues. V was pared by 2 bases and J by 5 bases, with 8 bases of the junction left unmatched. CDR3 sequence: CASSLMTGQAYGYTF. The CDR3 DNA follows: TGTGCCAGCAGCTTAATGACAGGGCAAGCATATGGCTACACCTTC.

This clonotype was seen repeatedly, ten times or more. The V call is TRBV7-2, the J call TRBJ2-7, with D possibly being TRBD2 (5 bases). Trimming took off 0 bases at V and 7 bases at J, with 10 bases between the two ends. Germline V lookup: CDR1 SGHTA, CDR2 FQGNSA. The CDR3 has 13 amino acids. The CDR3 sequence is CASSLAGRGEQYV. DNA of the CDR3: TGTGCCAGCAGCTTAGCGGGTCGGGGAGAGCAGTACGTC.

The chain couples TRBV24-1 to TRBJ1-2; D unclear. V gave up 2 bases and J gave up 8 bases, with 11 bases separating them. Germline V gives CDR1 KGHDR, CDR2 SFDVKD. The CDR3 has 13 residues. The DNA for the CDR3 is TGTGCCACCAGTGATTCCCTTCAGGAGGGCTACACCTTC. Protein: CATSDSLQEGYTF.

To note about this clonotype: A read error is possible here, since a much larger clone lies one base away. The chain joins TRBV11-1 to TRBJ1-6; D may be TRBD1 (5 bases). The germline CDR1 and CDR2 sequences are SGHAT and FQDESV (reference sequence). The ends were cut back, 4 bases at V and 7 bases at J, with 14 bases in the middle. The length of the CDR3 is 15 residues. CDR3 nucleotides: TGTGCCAGCAGCTCACCGGGACCGGGGAATTCACCCCTCCACTTT. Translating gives CASSSPGPGNSPLHF.

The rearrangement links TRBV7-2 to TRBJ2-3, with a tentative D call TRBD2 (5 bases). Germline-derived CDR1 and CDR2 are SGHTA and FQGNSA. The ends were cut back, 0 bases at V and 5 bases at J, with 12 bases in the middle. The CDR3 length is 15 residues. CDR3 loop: CASSLAGFRGDTQYF. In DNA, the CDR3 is TGTGCCAGCAGCTTAGCTGGGTTCCGGGGAGATACGCAGTATTTT.

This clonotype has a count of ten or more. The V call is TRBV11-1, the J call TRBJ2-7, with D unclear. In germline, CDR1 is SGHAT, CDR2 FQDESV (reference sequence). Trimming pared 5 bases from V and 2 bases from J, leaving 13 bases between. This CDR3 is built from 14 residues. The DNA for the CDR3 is TGTGCCAGCAGCCTATCGGTGGGGACCTACGAGCAGTACTTC. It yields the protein CASSLSVGTYEQYF. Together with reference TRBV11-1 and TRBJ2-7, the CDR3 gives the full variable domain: EAEVAQSPRYKITEKSQAVAFWCDPISGHATLYWYRQILGQGPELLVQFQDESVVDDSQLPKDRFSAERLKGVDSTLKIQPAELGDSAMYLCASSLSVGTYEQYFGPGTRLTVT.

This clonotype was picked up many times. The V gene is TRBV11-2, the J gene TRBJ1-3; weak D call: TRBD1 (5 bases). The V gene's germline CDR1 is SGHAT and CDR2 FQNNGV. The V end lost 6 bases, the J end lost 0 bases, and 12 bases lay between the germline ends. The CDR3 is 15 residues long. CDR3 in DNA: TGTGCCAGCAGAGACGGGGGACGCTCTGGAAACACCATATATTTT. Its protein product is CASRDGGRSGNTIYF.

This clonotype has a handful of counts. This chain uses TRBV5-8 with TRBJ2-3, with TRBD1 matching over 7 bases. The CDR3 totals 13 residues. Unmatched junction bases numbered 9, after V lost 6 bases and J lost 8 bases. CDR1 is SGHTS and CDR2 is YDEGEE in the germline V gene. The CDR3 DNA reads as TGTGCCAGCATCATCCAGGGGGTTCCTACGCAGTATTTT. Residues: CASIIQGVPTQYF.

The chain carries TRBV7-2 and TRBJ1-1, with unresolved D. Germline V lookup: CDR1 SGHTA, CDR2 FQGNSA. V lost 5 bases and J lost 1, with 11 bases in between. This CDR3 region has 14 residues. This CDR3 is CASSLTPRNTEAFF. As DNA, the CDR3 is TGTGCCAGCAGCCTAACGCCCAGGAACACTGAAGCTTTCTTT. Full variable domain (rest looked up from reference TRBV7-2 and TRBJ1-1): GAGVSQSPSNKVTEKGKDVELRCDPISGHTALYWYRQSLGQGLEFLIYFQGNSAPDKSGLPSDRFSAERTGGSVSTLTIQRTQQEDSAVYLCASSLTPRNTEAFFGQGTRLTVV.

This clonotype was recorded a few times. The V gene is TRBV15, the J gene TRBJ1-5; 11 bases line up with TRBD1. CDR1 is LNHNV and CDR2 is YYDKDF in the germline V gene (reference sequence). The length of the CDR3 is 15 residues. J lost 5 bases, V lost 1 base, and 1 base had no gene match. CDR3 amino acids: CATSRGDRGDQPQHF. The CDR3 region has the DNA TGTGCCACCAGCAGAGGGGACAGGGGGGATCAGCCCCAGCATTTT.

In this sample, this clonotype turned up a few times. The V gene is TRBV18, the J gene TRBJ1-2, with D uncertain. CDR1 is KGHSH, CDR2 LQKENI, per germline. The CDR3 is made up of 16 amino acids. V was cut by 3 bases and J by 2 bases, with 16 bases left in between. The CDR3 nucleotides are TGTGCCAGCTCACCGCCAGACTCGCGCAAGAACTATGGCTACACCTTC. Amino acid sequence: CASSPPDSRKNYGYTF.

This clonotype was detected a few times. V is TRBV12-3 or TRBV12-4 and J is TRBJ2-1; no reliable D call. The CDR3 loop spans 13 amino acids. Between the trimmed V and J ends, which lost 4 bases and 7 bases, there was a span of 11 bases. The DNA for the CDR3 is TGTGCCAGCAGTTCCACCGGAGAGAATGAGCAGTTCTTC. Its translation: CASSSTGENEQFF.

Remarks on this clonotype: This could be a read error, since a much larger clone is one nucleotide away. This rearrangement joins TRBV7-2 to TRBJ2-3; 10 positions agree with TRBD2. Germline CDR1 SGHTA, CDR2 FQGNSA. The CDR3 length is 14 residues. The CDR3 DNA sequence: TGTGTCAGCAGAGCGGGAGGGGATGGAGATACGCAGTATTTT. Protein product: CVSRAGGDGDTQYF.

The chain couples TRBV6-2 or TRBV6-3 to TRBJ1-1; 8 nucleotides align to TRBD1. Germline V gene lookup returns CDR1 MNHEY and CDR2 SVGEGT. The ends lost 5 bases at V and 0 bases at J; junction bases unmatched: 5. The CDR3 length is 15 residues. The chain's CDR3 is CASSRTGPMNTEAFF. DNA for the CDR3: TGTGCCAGCAGTAGGACAGGGCCAATGAACACTGAAGCTTTCTTT.

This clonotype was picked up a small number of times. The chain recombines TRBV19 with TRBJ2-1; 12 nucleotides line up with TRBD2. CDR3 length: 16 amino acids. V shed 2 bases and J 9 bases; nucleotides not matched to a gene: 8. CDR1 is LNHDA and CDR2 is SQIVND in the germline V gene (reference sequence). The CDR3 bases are TGTGCCAGTAGTATATGGACTAGCGGGATTTTGGGTGAGCAGTTCTTC. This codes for CASSIWTSGILGEQFF.

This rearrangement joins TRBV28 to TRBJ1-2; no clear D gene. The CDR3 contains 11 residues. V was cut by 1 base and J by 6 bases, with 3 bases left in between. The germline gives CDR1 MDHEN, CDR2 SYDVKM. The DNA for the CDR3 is TGTGCCAGCAGTTTATATCATGGCTACACCTTC. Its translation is CASSLYHGYTF.

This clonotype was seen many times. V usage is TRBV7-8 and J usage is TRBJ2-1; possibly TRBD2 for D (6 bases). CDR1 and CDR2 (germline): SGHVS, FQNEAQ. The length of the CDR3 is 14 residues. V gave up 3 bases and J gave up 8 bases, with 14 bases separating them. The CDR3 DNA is TGTGCCAGCAGCTTGGACTATCAAGTATATGAGCAGTTCTTC. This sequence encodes CASSLDYQVYEQFF.